The rows below give T cell receptor beta chains drawn from one sample of a study of blood T cell repertoires in COVID-19. TCRdb keeps only in-frame clones here, not all; method: immunoSEQ multiplex PCR. The table includes fewer than 110,000 clones, about 85% detected once. The specimen was peripheral blood. Receptors were obtained from an older woman with active or convalescent COVID-19. Both conserved end residues are part of each CDR3. Each record gives: clone size, J gene, D gene, V gene, CDR3 DNA, CDR3 protein. A D gene is named only where the DNA matches it firmly. Clone size, where shown, is once, few, many, or a class for clones that have expanded.

- | TRBJ1-5 | TRBD1 | TRBV3-1/TRBV3-2 | TGTGCCAGCAGCCAAGATCGGGACAGAAATCAGCCCCAGCATTTT | CASSQDRDRNQPQHF
- | TRBJ2-1 | TRBD1 | TRBV5-6 | TGTGCCAGCAGCACACTCCAGGGGGCGGGTGAGCAGTTCTTC | CASSTLQGAGEQFF
- | TRBJ1-6 | - | TRBV7-9 | TGTGCCAGCAGCTTAGATACAGAAAATTCACCCCTCCACTTT | CASSLDTENSPLHF
- | TRBJ2-3 | TRBD2 | TRBV6-6 | TGTGCCAGCAGTAGTTCCAGCGGGGATACAGATACGCAGTATTTT | CASSSSSGDTDTQYF
- | TRBJ1-1 | - | TRBV7-9 | TGTGCCAGCTCTACAGGGAACACTGAAGCTTTCTTT | CASSTGNTEAFF
- | TRBJ2-7 | - | TRBV5-4 | TGTGCCAGCAGCCCCGACTTTTATTCCTACGAGCAGTACTTC | CASSPDFYSYEQYF
- | TRBJ1-1 | - | TRBV28 | TGTGCCAGCATAACAGGCGTTATGAACACTGAAGCTTTCTTT | CASITGVMNTEAFF
once | TRBJ2-3 | TRBD2 | TRBV3-1/TRBV3-2 | TGTGCCAGCAGTCGGCGGGAGAATCCGCAGTATTTT | CASSRRENPQYF
- | TRBJ1-1 | - | TRBV27 | TGTGCCAGCAGTTTATCGATCGGGGGGCTGGCTTTCTTT | CASSLSIGGLAFF
- | TRBJ2-2 | - | TRBV7-5 | TGTGCCAGAAGCCTACTAGCGGGGCGCACCGGGGAGCTGTTTTTT | CARSLLAGRTGELFF
- | TRBJ2-3 | TRBD1 | TRBV27 | TGTGCCAGCAGTACCTGGACAGGGGGCATCACAGATACGCAGTATTTT | CASSTWTGGITDTQYF
- | TRBJ1-1 | - | TRBV4-2 | TGTGCCAGCAGCCAAGACTTCCGGGACACCTGGCTGGGGACTGAAGCTTTCTTT | CASSQDFRDTWLGTEAFF
- | TRBJ1-6 | - | TRBV7-4 | TGTGCCAGCAGCTTAGTTGACAGAGGGGGAGATTCACCCCTCCACTTT | CASSLVDRGGDSPLHF
- | TRBJ2-5 | - | TRBV18 | TGTGCCAGCTCCCCTATAGGGGTTCAAGAGACCCAGTACTTC | CASSPIGVQETQYF
once | TRBJ1-2 | - | TRBV19 | TGTGCCAGTAGTATCCCCGGGACTGATGGAGACTATGGCTACACCTTC | CASSIPGTDGDYGYTF
- | TRBJ2-2 | - | TRBV28 | TGTGCCAGCAGTCAGCGGACCTCTCTAACGAACACCGGGGAGCTGTTTTTT | CASSQRTSLTNTGELFF
- | TRBJ2-1 | - | TRBV5-4 | TGTGCCAGCAGCTTGCAGGGATCCTACAATGAGCAGTTCTTC | CASSLQGSYNEQFF
- | TRBJ2-1 | - | TRBV18 | TGTGCCAGCTCACGCGATCCGGACAGCAATGAGCAGTTCTTC | CASSRDPDSNEQFF
- | TRBJ2-7 | TRBD1 | TRBV2 | TGTGCCAGCAGCGGACGACAGGGTCTCCTCTACGAGCAGTACTTC | CASSGRQGLLYEQYF
- | TRBJ2-5 | TRBD2 | TRBV6-2/TRBV6-3 | TGTGCCAGCAGTTCACTCCCCAGCCCTTCCGGGGGGAAGACCCAGTACTTC | CASSSLPSPSGGKTQYF
- | TRBJ2-2 | - | TRBV15 | TGTGCCACCAGCAGGGCTACAGGACCCGCGAACACCGGGGAGCTGTTTTTT | CATSRATGPANTGELFF
- | TRBJ1-1 | - | TRBV6-5 | TGTGCCAGCAGTCCTCAGGGTCGTGCGATGACTTTCTTT | CASSPQGRAMTFF
- | TRBJ1-5 | - | TRBV19 | TGTGCCAGTAGTATCCCAGGGATTCAGCCCCAGCATTTT | CASSIPGIQPQHF
once | TRBJ1-2 | - | TRBV30 | TGTGCCTGGAGTGTCGTCAATAGCTATGGCTACACCTTC | CAWSVVNSYGYTF
- | TRBJ2-3 | TRBD2 | TRBV27 | TGTGCCAGCAGTTTATACCGCGGGAGGGACCTTATTGATACGCAGTATTTT | CASSLYRGRDLIDTQYF